This TCR beta chain was observed in a study of blood T cell repertoires in COVID-19. About the research overall: There were acute and convalescent COVID-19 samples, and they came from the United States, Italy and Spain. From T cells, B-cell-depleted T cells, or PBMCs came the material, which was cDNA or gDNA.

Per the authors' pipeline: Amplifying reference gene primers gave estimates of nucleated cell counts. Generated by immunoSEQ multiplex PCR, the TCRdb table keeps only in-frame clones and is missing some. V and J calls plus clone size are reproduced from that table; the DNA served to infer D and trimming. The sample lists approximately 280,000 clones, roughly 90% seen once, with approximately 12% in the top ten. Germline assignment: CDR1 SGHNT and CDR2 YYREEE (reference sequence). J lost 4 bases, V lost 4 bases, and 12 bases had no gene match. This CDR3 is 16 amino acids long. Sequenced sample: peripheral blood. The receptor was isolated from a woman between 55 and 75 years old with acute or convalescent COVID-19. The rearrangement joins TRBV5-4 to TRBJ2-3; 7 bases are shared with TRBD2. CDR3 DNA: TGTGCCAGCAGCCCCGGGGGAGCGGGGAATCCAGATACGCAGTATTTT. Its translation is CASSPGGAGNPDTQYF.